One sample yielded the 11 T cell receptor beta chains listed below, sequenced in a study of metastatic and nonmetastatic thyroid tumors (dated by TCRdb to about 2020). The method was PCR. Sequencing relied on an Illumina HiSeq 4000. TCRdb reprocessing: public reads trimmed at Q25 with fastp, clones called with MiXCR, in-frame beta chains kept. For this sample the table gives roughly 14,000 clones, of which roughly 32% were detected only once. The top ten hold around 7% of the sample. No treatment had been received by any patient before thyroid surgery. Sequencing input: tumor tissue. The receptors here all came from a female donor with papillary thyroid cancer or a benign thyroid nodule (not recorded which). Some clones in this sample may be carry-over from other donors' samples.

This rearrangement joins TRBV10-3 to TRBJ2-7, with D perhaps matching TRBD1 (5 bases). The CDR3 totals 14 residues. Trimming removed 3 bases from V and 7 bases from J, with 16 bases in between. Germline assignment: CDR1 ENHRY and CDR2 SYGVKD. The DNA of the CDR3 is TGTGCCATCAGTGACTCAGCCTGGGGCGAGGAGCAGTACTTC. It encodes CAISDSAWGEEQYF.

The chain combines TRBV27 with TRBJ1-5, with D maybe TRBD1 (6 bases). CDR3 length equals 19 residues. Germline V gene sequence: CDR1 MNHEY, CDR2 SMNVEV (reference sequence). V dropped 4 bases and J dropped 3 bases, with 25 bases sitting between them. The DNA of the CDR3 is TGTGCCAGCAGTTCTACTCAGGCGAAGACAGGCGGCTTCAATCAGCCCCAGCATTTT. Protein: CASSSTQAKTGGFNQPQHF.

The chain links TRBV18 to TRBJ2-7, with D perhaps TRBD1 or TRBD2 (5 bases each). Germline V lookup: CDR1 KGHSH, CDR2 LQKENI. The CDR3 is 14 amino acids. The V end was cut by 6 bases, the J end by 0 bases, with 12 bases between. As DNA, the CDR3 is TGTGCCAGCTCCCGGGACGAGGGCTCCTACGAGCAGTACTTC. Translated, it gives CASSRDEGSYEQYF.

This clone was seen many times. The V gene is TRBV7-2, the J gene TRBJ1-1; D gene unclear. The CDR3 has 14 amino acids. The germline V gene encodes CDR1 SGHTA and CDR2 FQGNSA. The germline V and J ends were trimmed by 7 bases and 0 bases, with 12 bases remaining between them. The CDR3 here is CASTPTDLNTEAFF. CDR3 nucleotides: TGTGCCAGCACCCCAACCGACCTGAACACTGAAGCTTTCTTT.

The V gene is TRBV4-1, the J gene TRBJ2-3; no clear D gene. The CDR3 is 15 residues long. Germline-derived CDR1 and CDR2 are MGHRA and YSYEKL. V lost 0 bases to trimming and J lost 4 bases, with 11 bases between them. CDR3 residues: CASSQDRSYPDTQYF. CDR3 bases: TGCGCCAGCAGCCAAGATAGGTCTTATCCAGATACGCAGTATTTT.

The chain uses TRBV11-2 and TRBJ2-2; TRBD2 agrees at 14 bases. J gave up 5 bases and V 0 bases, and 5 bases lay outside the gene matches. This CDR3 is 18 amino acids long. Germline loops: CDR1 SGHAT, CDR2 FQNNGV. Here the CDR3 DNA reads TGTGCCAGCAGCTTAGAAAGACTAGCGGGAGGGCGAACCGGGGAGCTGTTTTTT. Amino acids: CASSLERLAGGRTGELFF.

Sample share makes this clone medium-sized (0.01 to 0.1%). The chain recombines TRBV5-8 with TRBJ1-4, with a weak D call TRBD1 (6 bases). Trimming pared 4 bases from V and 8 bases from J, leaving 18 bases between. CDR3 length: 15 amino acids. The germline CDR1 and CDR2 sequences are SGHTS and YDEGEE. The CDR3, as DNA: TGTGCCAGCAGCCTACAGGGAGCGTCTGCCGAAAAACTGTTTTTT. Translation gives CASSLQGASAEKLFF.

This clone is classed as medium-sized. The V call is TRBV6-4, the J call TRBJ2-3; 16 positions match TRBD2. Trimming took 6 bases from V and 4 from J; bases not matched to a gene: 4. The CDR3 loop spans 16 amino acids. The germline V gene encodes CDR1 MRHNA and CDR2 SNTAGT. This chain's CDR3 is CASSPGLAGGPDTQYF. The CDR3 DNA follows: TGTGCCAGCAGCCCGGGACTAGCGGGGGGGCCAGATACGCAGTATTTT.

This clone was counted many times. This rearrangement joins TRBV6-1 to TRBJ2-5, with TRBD2 matching over 7 bases. Germline V lookup: CDR1 MNHNS, CDR2 SASEGT. The CDR3 contains 12 residues. The trim removed 6 bases at V and 5 bases at J, leaving 3 bases unmatched. Written as DNA, the CDR3 is TGTGCCAGCAGATCCGGGGGGGAGACCCAGTACTTC. Translation: CASRSGGETQYF.

This clone is labeled as medium-sized. The V and J genes are TRBV7-8 and TRBJ2-3, with 9 bases aligning to TRBD2. The CDR3 is 18 residues long. J lost 0 bases, V lost 6 bases, and 13 bases had no gene match. Germline CDR1 SGHVS, CDR2 FQNEAQ. The CDR3 DNA is TGTGCCAGCAGACCCCCAAGCGGGGGGAAGTCTAGCACAGATACGCAGTATTTT. It translates to CASRPPSGGKSSTDTQYF.

This clone is medium-sized (0.01 to 0.1%) by share. J is TRBJ1-3 and V is TRBV12-5; tentative D call: TRBD1 (6 bases). This CDR3 is built from 13 residues. Looked up from germline, CDR1 is LGHNT and CDR2 is FRNRAP. The V gene lost 5 bases and the J gene lost 10 bases, with 15 bases spanning the gap. The CDR3 loop reads CASGPQGSGTIYF. CDR3 in DNA: TGTGCTAGTGGTCCTCAGGGGTCGGGGACCATATATTTT.